These 2 T cell receptor beta chains came from one sample sequenced in a study of somatic mutations in cytotoxic T cells in rheumatoid arthritis. Data came from immunoSEQ multiplex PCR; TCRdb stores just in-frame clones and leaves some out. The sample consists of 9,500 or so clones, 85% of them appearing once. The sequencing input was CD8+ T cells sorted from blood. The receptors originated from an adult with rheumatoid arthritis.

This chain links TRBV27 with TRBJ1-2, with D perhaps TRBD1 (5 bases). Looked up from germline, CDR1 is MNHEY and CDR2 is SMNVEV (reference sequence). This CDR3 is 14 amino acids long. V was shortened by 2 bases and J by 6 bases, with 13 bases between the two germline ends. The CDR3: CASSLRGSPNGYTF. In DNA form, the CDR3 reads TGTGCCAGCAGTTTACGGGGGAGTCCCAATGGCTACACCTTC.

The V and J genes are TRBV6-1 and TRBJ1-6; 7 nucleotides agree with TRBD1. Per the germline V gene, CDR1 is MNHNS and CDR2 is SASEGT. The CDR3 spans 15 residues. V dropped 3 bases and J dropped 9; count of bases not matched to a gene: 8. The CDR3 DNA reads TGTGCCAGCAGTGACCTCACAGGGGAGGGTTCACCCCTCCACTTT. Translation gives CASSDLTGEGSPLHF.